What follows are 25 T cell receptor beta chains derived from one specimen sequenced in a study of T cell changes during pregnancy in multiple sclerosis. Clones were sequenced by immunoSEQ multiplex PCR, and TCRdb holds only the in-frame ones, with some missing. This sample yields about 15,000 clones, of which roughly 84% are seen a single time; around 17% belongs to the top ten. Sample: CD8+ T cells from peripheral blood mononuclear cells, taken in the third trimester of pregnancy. The receptors here all came from a female donor in good health, enrolled as a control in a pregnancy study.

The V gene is TRBV7-9, the J gene TRBJ2-3, with 8 bases fitting TRBD2. Germline-derived CDR1 and CDR2 are SEHNR and FQNEAQ (reference sequence). The J segment lost 0 bases and the V segment lost 4 bases, leaving 3 bases of the junction unmatched. CDR3 length equals 15 residues. The CDR3 coding sequence is TGTGCCAGCAGCTCCAGCGGGGGTAGCACAGATACGCAGTATTTT. Translation: CASSSSGGSTDTQYF.

This clone has only a few counts. This rearrangement joins TRBV6-4 to TRBJ2-3; TRBD2 agrees at 8 bases. The CDR3 contains 14 residues. With 6 bases clipped from V and 1 base from J, the junction kept 3 bases outside the gene matches. Germline assignment: CDR1 MRHNA and CDR2 SNTAGT. The CDR3 nucleotides read TGTGCCAGCAGCCAAGCGGGGGGCACAGATACGCAGTATTTT. It codes for CASSQAGGTDTQYF.

The chain combines TRBV6-1 with TRBJ1-2; the match to TRBD1 covers 7 bases. The CDR3 length is 15 residues. V lost 10 bases, J lost 3 bases, and 14 bases stayed unmatched. Germline V gene lookup returns CDR1 MNHNS and CDR2 SASEGT. The CDR3 DNA reads as TGTGCCACTCAATCACAGGGGATTGGAGACTATGGCTACACCTTC. It is translated as CATQSQGIGDYGYTF.

This clone was seen only once. The V gene is TRBV6-5, the J gene TRBJ1-3; perhaps TRBD1 as D (5 bases). This CDR3 contains 15 residues. Germline loops: CDR1 MNHEY, CDR2 SVGAGI. The ends were cut back, 2 bases at V and 0 bases at J, with 8 bases in the middle. The CDR3 DNA sequence: TGTGCCAGCAGTTACGCGGGGGGCTCTGGAAACACCATATATTTT. Amino acid sequence: CASSYAGGSGNTIYF.

The chain has TRBV5-1 and TRBJ2-3, with TRBD2 matching 11 bases. The CDR3 is 16 amino acids. CDR1 and CDR2 from the germline V gene are SGHRS and YFSETQ. With V trimmed by 4 bases and J by 1 base, 5 bases remained unmatched. The chain's CDR3 is CASSVTSGSRTDTQYF. CDR3 sequence (DNA): TGCGCCAGCAGCGTTACTAGCGGGAGCCGCACAGATACGCAGTATTTT.

This clone showed up just once. This sequence joins TRBV11-2 and TRBJ1-5; D is uncertain. This CDR3 contains 15 residues. V lost 1 base and J 2 bases, leaving 9 bases between the germline ends. The germline CDR1 and CDR2 sequences are SGHAT and FQNNGV. CDR3 protein: CASSLGDGGNQPQHF. CDR3 sequence (DNA): TGTGCCAGCAGCTTAGGCGATGGTGGCAATCAGCCCCAGCATTTT.

This clone was seen just once. CDR3 region: CASSLGQGSYGYTF. CDR3 bases: TGTGCCAGCAGCTTGGGACAGGGATCGTATGGCTACACCTTC. The chain employs TRBV5-5 and TRBJ1-2; 7 bases are a match to TRBD1. The length of the CDR3 is 14 residues. The germline V gene has CDR1 SGHKS and CDR2 YYEKEE (reference sequence). V was pared by 0 bases and J by 5 bases, with 4 bases of the junction left unmatched.

The rearrangement links TRBV9 to TRBJ1-1; possibly TRBD1 for D (5 bases). CDR1 and CDR2 from the germline V gene are SGDLS and YYNGEE. The CDR3 has 13 residues. The ends were cut back, 3 bases at V and 11 bases at J, with 17 bases in the middle. The CDR3 nucleotides are TGTGCCAGCAGCGAGATGATAGGGGCCGGGGCTTTCTTT. Its translation is CASSEMIGAGAFF.

The chain recombines TRBV10-3 with TRBJ1-1; D unclear. This CDR3 has 14 amino acids. The V gene's germline CDR1 is ENHRY and CDR2 SYGVKD. V dropped 10 bases and J dropped 1 base, with 16 bases sitting between them. CDR3 amino acids: CATSGWEANTEAFF. The CDR3 DNA reads as TGTGCCACCTCAGGCTGGGAGGCGAACACTGAAGCTTTCTTT.

The chain links TRBV27 to TRBJ2-1; D gene ambiguous. This CDR3 has 15 amino acids. Germline V gene lookup returns CDR1 MNHEY and CDR2 SMNVEV (reference sequence). V lost 3 bases to trimming and J lost 0 bases, with 9 bases between them. For the CDR3, the DNA is TGTGCCAGCAGTTTCAGCGCCGACTCCTACAATGAGCAGTTCTTC. Residues: CASSFSADSYNEQFF.

The V call is TRBV5-4, the J call TRBJ1-4, with 9 bases identical to TRBD1. V gave up 0 bases and J gave up 8 bases; unmatched junction bases: 5. This CDR3 is 15 amino acids long. Per the germline V gene, CDR1 is SGHNT and CDR2 is YYREEE (reference sequence). The CDR3 loop is CASSLADRGGEKLFF. CDR3 DNA sequence: TGTGCCAGCAGCTTGGCGGACAGGGGAGGAGAAAAACTGTTTTTT.

The J gene is TRBJ1-1, the V gene TRBV14; D ambiguous. The V gene lost 4 bases and the J gene lost 4 bases, with 13 bases spanning the gap. The CDR3 is 14 amino acids. Germline V gene lookup returns CDR1 SGHDN and CDR2 FVKESK. CDR3 sequence: CASSPIFGGTEAFF. The DNA of the CDR3 is TGTGCCAGCAGCCCTATTTTTGGCGGCACTGAAGCTTTCTTT.

The chain recombines TRBV5-1 with TRBJ2-7, with 9 bases fitting TRBD2. Germline loops: CDR1 SGHRS, CDR2 YFSETQ. The trim removed 0 bases at V and 4 bases at J, leaving 11 bases unmatched. The CDR3 sequence is 17 residues long. CDR3 coding DNA: TGCGCCAGCAGCTTGGCCATAGCCAGCGGGAGGCTTTACGAGCAGTACTTC. Its translation is CASSLAIASGRLYEQYF.

The chain uses TRBV7-2 and TRBJ1-6; D is perhaps TRBD1 (5 bases). The CDR3 length is 16 residues. V lost 2 bases, J lost 7 bases, and 15 bases lay in between. The germline V gene has CDR1 SGHTA and CDR2 FQGNSA. This chain's CDR3 is CASSLRLTAENSPLHF. CDR3 sequence (DNA): TGTGCCAGCAGCTTACGCCTGACAGCTGAAAATTCACCCCTCCACTTT.

The chain employs TRBV29-1 and TRBJ2-1; weak D call: TRBD2 (6 bases). Germline-derived CDR1 and CDR2 are SQVTM and ANQGSEA. Between the trimmed V and J ends, which lost 4 bases and 2 bases, there was a span of 9 bases. The CDR3 is 13 amino acids. The CDR3 DNA reads as TGCAGCGTTGTTGGGAGGCCCTACAATGAGCAGTTCTTC. Its translation: CSVVGRPYNEQFF.

The chain combines TRBV27 with TRBJ2-7, with unresolved D. This CDR3 is 14 amino acids long. V was pared by 5 bases and J by 3 bases, with 14 bases between. Germline CDR1 reads MNHEY; CDR2 reads SMNVEV (reference sequence). CDR3 sequence (DNA): TGTGCCAGCAGTCCCCCGGGTATGCTCTACGAGCAGTACTTC. Translation gives CASSPPGMLYEQYF.

This sequence joins TRBV6-5 and TRBJ1-5; TRBD1 might be the D (6 bases). V lost 5 bases and J lost 0, with 11 bases in between. Looked up from germline, CDR1 is MNHEY and CDR2 is SVGAGI. CDR3 length: 15 residues. CDR3 sequence: CASSQQGYSNQPQHF. CDR3 sequence (DNA): TGTGCCAGCAGTCAACAGGGATATAGCAATCAGCCCCAGCATTTT.

The V and J genes are TRBV7-2 and TRBJ2-5; tentative D call: TRBD2 (5 bases). V lost 5 bases to trimming and J lost 2 bases, with 15 bases between them. This CDR3 contains 15 residues. Germline V gene lookup returns CDR1 SGHTA and CDR2 FQGNSA. CDR3 DNA: TGTGCCAGCAGCATAAGAGTCGGGATTCAAGAGACCCAGTACTTC. Translated: CASSIRVGIQETQYF.

This chain joins TRBV5-4 and TRBJ2-5; weak D call: TRBD2 (6 bases). The CDR3 has 13 amino acids. Trimming stripped 7 bases from V and 5 bases from J, with 15 bases between. Looked up from germline, CDR1 is SGHNT and CDR2 is YYREEE (reference sequence). The CDR3 DNA sequence: TGTGCCAGCGCCGCGGGATTTTGGGAGACCCAGTACTTC. Amino acid sequence: CASAAGFWETQYF.

This chain links TRBV6-5 with TRBJ2-7; TRBD1 agrees at 10 bases. The CDR3 is made up of 15 amino acids. Losses at the gene ends were 6 bases for V and 2 bases for J; bases not matched to a gene: 7. Germline V lookup: CDR1 MNHEY, CDR2 SVGAGI. In DNA form, the CDR3 reads TGTGCCAGCAGCTTCCGGACAGGGGGGGCCTACGAGCAGTACTTC. Translating it yields CASSFRTGGAYEQYF.

The chain has TRBV6-1 and TRBJ2-7; D is possibly TRBD2 (6 bases). CDR1 is MNHNS, CDR2 SASEGT, per germline. The CDR3 is made up of 14 amino acids. Trimming cost V 2 bases and J 2 bases, with 10 bases left between them. In DNA form, the CDR3 reads TGTGCCAGCAGTGAAAGGGACTGGGCCTACGAGCAGTACTTC. Translating it yields CASSERDWAYEQYF.

This clone was detected only a few times. The chain joins TRBV5-6 to TRBJ1-1; D is perhaps TRBD1 (6 bases). V shed 0 bases and J shed 4 bases, with 10 bases lying between them. The germline gives CDR1 SGHDT, CDR2 YYEEEE. The CDR3 contains 14 residues. CDR3 protein: CASSLVSGVTEAFF. The CDR3 DNA reads as TGTGCCAGCAGCTTGGTGTCAGGGGTCACTGAAGCTTTCTTT.

This clone was seen ten or more times. The V and J genes are TRBV5-1 and TRBJ2-7; weak D call: TRBD1 (6 bases). CDR3 length: 13 amino acids. V was shortened by 3 bases and J by 2 bases, with 9 bases between the two germline ends. Per germline, CDR1 SGHRS and CDR2 YFSETQ. This CDR3 is CASSWDKAYEQYF. The DNA of the CDR3 is TGCGCCAGCAGCTGGGACAAAGCCTACGAGCAGTACTTC.

This clone is labeled as medium-sized. The CDR3 DNA reads as TGTGCCAGCAGCCCACCGACTAGCGGGCCTTACAATGAGCAGTTCTTC. Protein product: CASSPPTSGPYNEQFF. The chain couples TRBV7-9 to TRBJ2-1, with 10 bases lining up with TRBD2. The CDR3 consists of 16 residues. Per germline, CDR1 SEHNR and CDR2 FQNEAQ (reference sequence). The V gene end was trimmed by 5 bases and the J gene end by 4 bases; junction bases not matched to a gene: 8.

The V and J genes are TRBV4-1 and TRBJ2-1; 8 bases line up with TRBD2. The germline gives CDR1 MGHRA, CDR2 YSYEKL. The CDR3 runs to 15 residues. With 5 bases clipped from V and 6 bases from J, the junction kept 9 bases outside the gene matches. DNA for the CDR3: TGCGCCAGCAGCTATTCCGCTAGCGGGTTCAATGAGCAGTTCTTC. Amino acids: CASSYSASGFNEQFF.